The rows below give T cell receptor beta chains drawn from one sample of a study of cytomegalovirus exposure and HLA in healthy donors. Profiled with immunoSEQ multiplex PCR; TCRdb holds only in-frame clones, not every one. The table lists about 150,000 clones, 84% of them singletons, with 4.5% to 5.5% in the top ten. Sequenced material: PBMCs. The source of these receptors is a man between 18 and 29 years old in good health and CMV-seronegative. CDR3s include the opening cysteine and the closing phenylalanine or tryptophan. D genes are given only for firm matches. Some rows have no size entry. The others give once, few or many, or a class for an expanded clone.

>-|TRBD1|TRBJ2-7|TRBV25-1
TGTGCCAGCAGTGTGACAGGGTGGTACGAGCAGTACTTC
CASSVTGWYEQYF
>-|TRBD2|TRBJ2-1|TRBV5-1
TGCGCCAGCAGCTTGTGGCTTTTAGGGCGGGGGGGCATCAATGAGCAGTTCTTC
CASSLWLLGRGGINEQFF
>once|TRBD2|TRBJ2-7|TRBV15
TGTGCCACCAGCAGAGAACCGGGACTACTCTACGAGCAGTACTTC
CATSREPGLLYEQYF
>-|-|TRBJ2-7|TRBV29-1
TGCAGCGTCCTAGTCTCCTACGAGCAGTACTTC
CSVLVSYEQYF
>-|TRBD2|TRBJ2-5|TRBV2
TGTGCCAGCAGTGTTGTGCGGGAGCCGCAAGAGACCCAGTACTTC
CASSVVREPQETQYF
>-|-|TRBJ1-1|TRBV29-1
TGCAGCGTTCTTATCTACACTGAAGCTTTCTTT
CSVLIYTEAFF
>-|-|TRBJ1-1|TRBV28
TGTGCCAGCAGTCCTAGGATTACTGAAGCTTTCTTT
CASSPRITEAFF
>-|-|TRBJ2-1|TRBV4-1
TGCGCCAGCAGCCAAGCAAACTACAATGAGCAGTTCTTC
CASSQANYNEQFF
>-|TRBD2|TRBJ2-1|TRBV27
TGTGCCAGCACTAGCGGATCTTACAATGAGCAGTTCTTC
CASTSGSYNEQFF
>-|-|TRBJ2-1|TRBV14
TGTGCCAGCAGCCAAGAAGTTTTAGCCTACAATGAGCAGTTCTTC
CASSQEVLAYNEQFF
>-|-|TRBJ2-2|TRBV19
TGTGCCAGTAGTATCTCCGGGGAGCTGTTTTTT
CASSISGELFF
>-|-|TRBJ2-3|TRBV5-1
TGCGCCAGCAGCTTGAGGCCAGGGTCTACCATAGAGCACACAGATACGCAGTATTTT
CASSLRPGSTIEHTDTQYF
>-|-|TRBJ1-3|TRBV5-1
TGCGCCAGCAGCTTGGGACAGGCTGGAAACACCATATATTTT
CASSLGQAGNTIYF
>-|-|TRBJ1-1|TRBV7-8
TGTGCCAGCAGCCGTGACAGAATGGGTGAAGCTTTCTTT
CASSRDRMGEAFF
>-|TRBD1|TRBJ1-2|TRBV12-5
TGTGCTAGTGGTTTGGTAGGGACAGTCTATGGCTACACCTTC
CASGLVGTVYGYTF
>-|-|TRBJ1-2|TRBV6-5
TGTGCCAGCAGTTACTCTGGACTTAGGGCCGGCGGCTACACCTTC
CASSYSGLRAGGYTF
>-|TRBD2|TRBJ2-2|TRBV27
TGTGCCAGCAGTTCCGCAGCGGGGGGGGCCGGGGAGCTGTTTTTT
CASSSAAGGAGELFF
>once|-|TRBJ2-2|TRBV5-1
TGCGCCAGCAGCTTGCGGCGGGGGCTCACCGGGGAGCTGTTTTTT
CASSLRRGLTGELFF
>-|TRBD2|TRBJ2-1|TRBV27
TGTGCCAGCAGCCTTTCTCCAGGGAGGGGCAATGAGCAGTTCTTC
CASSLSPGRGNEQFF
>-|TRBD1|TRBJ2-7|TRBV30
TGTGCCTGGGGACAGGCATACGAGCAGTACTTC
CAWGQAYEQYF
>few|TRBD2|TRBJ2-3|TRBV28
TGTGCCAGCACCCCACCGGGACTAGCTGCAGATACGCAGTATTTT
CASTPPGLAADTQYF
>once|-|TRBJ1-1|TRBV27
TGTGCCAGCACAGGGACTTTCTTT
CASTGTFF
>-|TRBD1|TRBJ1-5|TRBV5-8
TGTGCCAGCAGCGGAGGGACAGCCGCACTTAATCAGCCCCAGCATTTT
CASSGGTAALNQPQHF
>once|-|TRBJ1-3|TRBV9
TGTGCCAGCAGCGTGGAGGGAGTCACTGGAAACACCATATATTTT
CASSVEGVTGNTIYF
>-|TRBD2|TRBJ2-7|TRBV7-6
TGTGCCAGCAGCACCACTAGCGGGGGGCCCTACGAGCAGTACTTC
CASSTTSGGPYEQYF
>-|TRBD1|TRBJ1-1|TRBV5-1
TGCGCCAGCAGCTTTACAGGGGACCTCACTGAAGCTTTCTTT
CASSFTGDLTEAFF
>-|TRBD2|TRBJ2-7|TRBV25-1
TGTGCCAGCAGCCAGGGACTAGGGGGGTACGAGCAGTACTTC
CASSQGLGGYEQYF
>-|TRBD2|TRBJ2-2|TRBV7-8
TGTGCCAGCAGCCCTGGACTAGCCGCCGGGGAGCTGTTTTTT
CASSPGLAAGELFF
>-|-|TRBJ2-7|TRBV6-6
TGTGCCAGCAGCCTGACTCGGCGAGAGCAGTACTTC
CASSLTRREQYF
>-|TRBD2|TRBJ2-5|TRBV27
TGTGCCAGCAGTCCTCTTGGGGGGACTAGCGGGAGGTATCGGCAAGAGACCCAGTACTTC
CASSPLGGTSGRYRQETQYF
>-|TRBD2|TRBJ2-7|TRBV18
TGTGCCAGCTCACCACCCCAGCGGGGTGGTTTTGTGGAAGAGCAGTACTTC
CASSPPQRGGFVEEQYF
>-|-|TRBJ2-3|TRBV7-2
TGTGCCAGCAGCTTAGTGGCGACTAGTTCCCCAGATACGCAGTATTTT
CASSLVATSSPDTQYF
>few|TRBD2|TRBJ2-3|TRBV10-3
TGTGCCATCAGTGAGCCGACACGCCATTCGGCGGGAGTCGATACGCAGTATTTT
CAISEPTRHSAGVDTQYF
>few|TRBD2|TRBJ2-1|TRBV5-1
TGCGCCAGCAGCCCGGGACTAGCGGGAGCCTACAATGAGCAGTTCTTC
CASSPGLAGAYNEQFF
>-|-|TRBJ2-1|TRBV6-5
TGTGCCAGCAGTTCCCTCTTGGAGCAGTTCTTC
CASSSLLEQFF
>once|-|TRBJ2-3|TRBV25-1
TGTGCCAGCATAGGGGCTGTGGCGGATACGCAGTATTTT
CASIGAVADTQYF
>-|TRBD1|TRBJ1-1|TRBV4-1
TGCGCCAGCAGCCGAGACAGGGGTACTGAAGCTTTCTTT
CASSRDRGTEAFF
>-|TRBD2|TRBJ2-2|TRBV5-1
TGCGCCAGCAGCTTGTCCCGCAGCGGGAGCGGCGGGGAGCTGTTTTTT
CASSLSRSGSGGELFF
>once|TRBD2|TRBJ2-5|TRBV4-1
TGCGCCAGCAGCCAGATTACTAGCGGGGGGACTTTTTCTCTGCAAGAGACCCAGTACTTC
CASSQITSGGTFSLQETQYF
>-|-|TRBJ2-5|TRBV2
TGTGCCAGCAGTGACCGTTTAGCGTTAAAAGAGACCCAGTACTTC
CASSDRLALKETQYF
>-|-|TRBJ1-6|TRBV29-1
TGCAGCGTTATCGACAGGTTAGGCTCACCCCTCCACTTT
CSVIDRLGSPLHF
>few|-|TRBJ2-1|TRBV28
TGTGCCGGGGGCCCCAGCTCAGGTGAGCAGTTCTTC
CAGGPSSGEQFF
>few|-|TRBJ2-6|TRBV28
TGTGCCAGCAAATCTGGGCTGCGGGCCAACGTCCTGACTTTC
CASKSGLRANVLTF
>-|-|TRBJ1-5|TRBV30
TGTGCCTGGAGTGTAAGCCAAAATCAGCCCCAGCATTTT
CAWSVSQNQPQHF
>-|TRBD2|TRBJ2-6|TRBV28
TGTGCCAGCTGGGCCCGGTCTAGCGGGACGGAGGGGGGGGCCAACGTCCTGACTTTC
CASWARSSGTEGGANVLTF
>-|TRBD2|TRBJ2-7|TRBV4-1
TGCGCCAGCAGCCAGCGGCTAGCGGGAGTTATATCGTCCGAGCAGTACTTC
CASSQRLAGVISSEQYF